The 20 T cell receptor beta chains below all came from one sample that was sequenced in a study of cytomegalovirus exposure and HLA in healthy donors. Primers: 60 Vbeta forward and 13 Jbeta reverse. The table came from immunoSEQ multiplex PCR; TCRdb's copy has only in-frame clones and leaves some out. The sample consists of approximately 170,000 clones, 75% to 85% of them appearing once. What was sequenced was PBMCs. Receptors were obtained from a woman between 50 and 59 years old in good health and CMV-seronegative.

This clone was picked up a small number of times. DNA for the CDR3: TGTGCCAGCAGCGGTCTTTACACCGGGGAGCTGTTTTTT. It is translated as CASSGLYTGELFF. This chain uses TRBV9 with TRBJ2-2; no clear D. Germline CDR1 SGDLS, CDR2 YYNGEE. Between the trimmed V and J ends, which lost 3 bases and 3 bases, there was a span of 6 bases. CDR3 length equals 13 residues.

This chain uses TRBV11-2 with TRBJ2-4; TRBD2 is a possible D gene (7 bases). The CDR3 runs 16 residues. Between the trimmed V and J ends, which lost 1 base and 8 bases, there was a span of 18 bases. Germline V lookup: CDR1 SGHAT, CDR2 FQNNGV. The CDR3 spells CASSLAWVGEGDIQYF. The CDR3 DNA is TGTGCCAGCAGCTTAGCTTGGGTGGGGGAGGGGGACATTCAGTACTTC.

The chain combines TRBV5-8 with TRBJ1-2; D perhaps matches TRBD1 (6 bases). The ends were cut back, 4 bases at V and 4 bases at J, with 20 bases in the middle. Germline V CDR1 and CDR2: SGHTS, YDEGEE. The CDR3 runs to 16 residues. CDR3 sequence: CASSPGQGDVGYGYTF. CDR3 DNA: TGTGCCAGCAGCCCGGGACAAGGGGATGTCGGCTATGGCTACACCTTC.

The chain couples TRBV5-1 to TRBJ2-5; 10 nucleotides align to TRBD2. With the DNA end fitting TRBJ2-7 better, the J assignment may be wrong. The length of the CDR3 is 15 residues. The germline CDR1 and CDR2 sequences are SGHRS and YFSETQ. The CDR3 coding sequence is TGCGCCAGCAGCAGCGGGACTAGCGACTCCTACGAGCAGTACTTC. Translated: CASSSGTSDSYEQYF.

V gene TRBV5-8 combines with J gene TRBJ1-1; D remains unclear. V shed 1 base and J shed 5 bases, with 6 bases lying between them. The CDR3 is 12 amino acids. Germline loops: CDR1 SGHTS, CDR2 YDEGEE. The CDR3 sequence: CASSLWSTEAFF. In DNA, the CDR3 is TGTGCCAGCAGCTTGTGGAGTACTGAAGCTTTCTTT.

The rearrangement links TRBV4-1 to TRBJ1-5, with D perhaps matching TRBD1 (5 bases). There are 13 residues in the CDR3. Germline loops: CDR1 MGHRA, CDR2 YSYEKL. V was trimmed by 4 bases and J by 5 bases, leaving 9 bases between them. The CDR3 DNA is TGCGCCAGCAGCCTACCAGGGTATCAGCCCCAGCATTTT. Encoded protein: CASSLPGYQPQHF.

The chain couples TRBV7-2 to TRBJ2-5; D unresolved. The tail of the sequence fits TRBJ2-7 better, so the J call may be wrong. This CDR3 has 12 amino acids. Per germline, CDR1 SGHTA and CDR2 FQGNSA. The CDR3 region is CASSFLAYEQYF. CDR3 nucleotides: TGTGCCAGCAGCTTCTTAGCCTACGAGCAGTACTTC.

The genes are TRBV5-6 and TRBJ2-6; TRBD1 aligns across 8 bases. CDR3 size: 16 residues. The germline V gene encodes CDR1 SGHDT and CDR2 YYEEEE. Trimming took 3 bases from V and 3 from J; bases not matched to a gene: 5. Here the CDR3 DNA reads TGTGCCAGCAGCTGGACAGGGTGGTATGGGGCCAACGTCCTGACTTTC. This gives the protein CASSWTGWYGANVLTF.

V usage is TRBV6-1 and J usage is TRBJ2-1; D might be TRBD2 (5 bases). The CDR3 totals 13 residues. Trimming shortened V by 4 bases and J by 14 bases, and 18 bases separated the two germline ends. From germline, CDR1 is MNHNS and CDR2 SASEGT. CDR3 DNA sequence: TGTGCCAGCAGTGGCGGTCTCGGCGGGTGGAAGTTCTTC. It encodes CASSGGLGGWKFF.

The V and J genes are TRBV4-3 and TRBJ2-2; weak D call: TRBD2 (6 bases). The CDR3 spans 16 residues. CDR1 is LGHNA and CDR2 is YSLEER in the germline V gene. V lost 4 bases to trimming and J lost 0 bases, with 12 bases between them. The CDR3: CASSRSRGTNTGELFF. The DNA for the CDR3 is TGCGCCAGCAGCCGATCTCGGGGGACGAACACCGGGGAGCTGTTTTTT.

V usage is TRBV27 and J usage is TRBJ2-3; 8 bases match TRBD2. V gave up 4 bases and J gave up 1 base; unmatched junction bases: 7. There are 16 residues in the CDR3. Germline CDR1 and CDR2: MNHEY and SMNVEV (reference sequence). In DNA, the CDR3 is TGTGCCAGCAGTTCTACTAGCGGCCTAGGCACAGATACGCAGTATTTT. It specifies CASSSTSGLGTDTQYF.

This clone was counted only a few times. The V and J genes are TRBV28 and TRBJ2-1; 10 bases line up with TRBD1. The J segment lost 6 bases and the V segment lost 2 bases, leaving 10 bases of the junction unmatched. The germline V gene has CDR1 MDHEN and CDR2 SYDVKM. The CDR3 spans 17 residues. Written as DNA, the CDR3 is TGTGCCAGCAGTTTACTGGGTAGCAGGACAGGGGGCAATGAGCAGTTCTTC. Translating it yields CASSLLGSRTGGNEQFF.

CDR3 sequence reads: CASSSPGLANYEQYF. The CDR3 bases are TGTGCCAGCAGTTCGCCGGGACTAGCGAACTACGAGCAGTACTTC. V gene TRBV6-6 combines with J gene TRBJ2-7, with 10 bases matching TRBD2. The J segment lost 3 bases and the V segment lost 4 bases, leaving 6 bases of the junction unmatched. CDR3 length: 15 amino acids. CDR1 is MNHNY, CDR2 SVGAGI, per germline (reference sequence).

On this clone: Compared with germline, one end of the junction differs, possibly owing to a read error. J is TRBJ2-7 and V is TRBV28; 7 nucleotides align to TRBD1. The CDR3 length is 12 residues. Germline V gene data show CDR1 as MDHEN and CDR2 as SYDVKM. CDR3 DNA: TGTGCCAGCAGCTGGGACAGCTACGAGCAGCACTTC. It yields the protein CASSWDSYEQHF.

V gene TRBV10-3 combines with J gene TRBJ2-3; 13 positions agree with TRBD2. Trimming at V came to 4 bases and at J to 2 bases, leaving 15 bases not matched to a gene. Germline V gene lookup returns CDR1 ENHRY and CDR2 SYGVKD. This CDR3 comprises 20 residues. DNA for the CDR3: TGTGCCATCAGTGGTATCTACGGGACTAGCGGGAACCTTCCCACAGATACGCAGTATTTT. Translation gives CAISGIYGTSGNLPTDTQYF.

This clone was seen more than once but under ten times. V usage is TRBV6-5 and J usage is TRBJ1-3, with 7 bases that match TRBD1. J was trimmed by 2 bases and V by 10 bases; bases with no gene match: 8. Germline loops: CDR1 MNHEY, CDR2 SVGAGI. This CDR3 spans 14 amino acids. CDR3 coding DNA: TGTGCCACCAGGGGGGCCCTTGCTGGAAACACCATATATTTT. Translated: CATRGALAGNTIYF.

J is TRBJ2-5 and V is TRBV28; 7 nucleotides agree with TRBD2. This CDR3 has 13 amino acids. CDR1 is MDHEN and CDR2 is SYDVKM in the germline V gene. V lost 7 bases and J lost 2; bases outside the gene matches: 4. Written as DNA, the CDR3 is TGTGCCAGCACCCTGGGACTACAAGAGACCCAGTACTTC. The encoded protein is CASTLGLQETQYF. Supplemented by reference TRBV28 and TRBJ2-5, the full variable domain reads DVKVTQSSRYLVKRTGEKVFLECVQDMDHENMFWYRQDPGLGLRLIYFSYDVKMKEKGDIPEGYSVSREKKERFSLILESASTNQTSMYLCASTLGLQETQYFGPGTRLLVL.

The gene calls are TRBV7-3 and TRBJ1-1; D uncertain. This CDR3 region has 13 residues. V lost 0 bases and J lost 5, with 7 bases in between. Germline V gene sequence: CDR1 SGHTA, CDR2 FQGTGA. This CDR3 reads CASSLTERTEAFF. CDR3 nucleotide sequence: TGTGCCAGCAGCTTAACCGAGCGGACTGAAGCTTTCTTT.

This chain connects TRBV6-6 to TRBJ2-1; 10 bases map to TRBD1. Germline V gene data show CDR1 as MNHNY and CDR2 as SVGAGI (reference sequence). The junction had 5 bases not matched to a gene; V was cut back by 6 bases and J by 6 bases. This CDR3 is built from 14 residues. CDR3 sequence (DNA): TGTGCCAGCAGGGGACAGGGGCGAACCAATGAGCAGTTCTTC. Its translation: CASRGQGRTNEQFF.

The chain carries TRBV2 and TRBJ2-7, with a weak D call TRBD1 (6 bases). CDR1 and CDR2 (germline): SNHLY, FYNNEI. The germline V and J ends were trimmed by 6 bases and 7 bases, with 19 bases remaining between them. The CDR3 runs to 14 residues. The CDR3 DNA sequence: TGTGCCAGCAGCGGACAGACTACGGCCTGGGAGCAGTACTTC. This translates into CASSGQTTAWEQYF.